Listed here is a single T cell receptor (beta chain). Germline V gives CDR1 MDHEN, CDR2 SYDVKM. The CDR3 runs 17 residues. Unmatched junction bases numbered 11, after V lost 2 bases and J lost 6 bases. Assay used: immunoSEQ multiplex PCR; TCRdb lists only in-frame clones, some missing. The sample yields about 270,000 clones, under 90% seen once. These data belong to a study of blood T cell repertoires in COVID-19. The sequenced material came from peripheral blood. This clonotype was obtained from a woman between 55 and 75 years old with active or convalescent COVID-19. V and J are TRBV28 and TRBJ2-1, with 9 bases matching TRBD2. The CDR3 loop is CASSLRAGTSLFNEQFF. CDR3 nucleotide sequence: TGTGCCAGCAGTTTACGGGCCGGGACTAGCCTCTTCAATGAGCAGTTCTTC.